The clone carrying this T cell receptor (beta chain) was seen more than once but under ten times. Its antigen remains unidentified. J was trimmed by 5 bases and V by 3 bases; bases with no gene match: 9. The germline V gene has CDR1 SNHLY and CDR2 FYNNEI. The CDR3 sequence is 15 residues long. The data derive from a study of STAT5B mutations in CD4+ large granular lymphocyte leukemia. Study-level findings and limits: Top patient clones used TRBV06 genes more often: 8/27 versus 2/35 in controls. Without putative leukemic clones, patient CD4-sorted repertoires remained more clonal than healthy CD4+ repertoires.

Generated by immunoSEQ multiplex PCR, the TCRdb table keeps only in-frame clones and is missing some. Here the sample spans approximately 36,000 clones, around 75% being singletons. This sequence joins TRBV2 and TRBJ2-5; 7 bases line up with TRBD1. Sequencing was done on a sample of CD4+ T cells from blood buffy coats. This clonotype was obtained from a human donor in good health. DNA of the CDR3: TGTGCCAGCAGTGAGGCCCCCACAGGGGCGGAGACCCAGTACTTC. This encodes CASSEAPTGAETQYF.